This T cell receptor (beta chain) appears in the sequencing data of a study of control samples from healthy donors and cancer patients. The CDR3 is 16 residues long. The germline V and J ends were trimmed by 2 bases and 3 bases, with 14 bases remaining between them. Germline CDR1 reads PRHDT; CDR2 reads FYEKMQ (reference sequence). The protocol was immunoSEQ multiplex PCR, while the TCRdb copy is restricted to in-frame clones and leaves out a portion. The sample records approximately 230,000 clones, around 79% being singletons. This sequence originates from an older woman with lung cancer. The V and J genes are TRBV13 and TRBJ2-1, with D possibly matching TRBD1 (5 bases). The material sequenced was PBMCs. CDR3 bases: TGTGCCAGCAGCTTACGTGGGGCTCGTGGCTACAATGAGCAGTTCTTC. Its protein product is CASSLRGARGYNEQFF.